A single sample is the source of the 24 T cell receptor beta chains below, sequenced in a study of blood T cell repertoires in COVID-19 (TCRdb year 2020). Receptors were amplified or captured by the immunoSEQ multiplex PCR assay. TCRdb retrieved this table from immuneACCESS and kept in-frame rearrangements only. Not all clones are present; in checked studies, unresolved V genes account for under half, and no reason is known for the remainder. The sample has under 150,000 clones on record, more than 65% of them singletons. Around 25% of the sample goes to the ten largest clones. What was sequenced was peripheral blood. All receptors derive from a human donor in a cohort sampled during active COVID-19.

V and J are TRBV6-5 and TRBJ2-7; TRBD1 might be the D (6 bases). CDR3 length: 14 amino acids. V shed 0 bases and J shed 3 bases, with 9 bases lying between them. Germline V CDR1 and CDR2: MNHEY, SVGAGI. Written as DNA, the CDR3 is TGTGCCAGCAGTTACTCCAGGGGTAGCTACGAGCAGTACTTC. Encoded protein: CASSYSRGSYEQYF.

The chain uses TRBV7-2 and TRBJ2-5; perhaps TRBD1 as D (5 bases). V was trimmed by 5 bases and J by 1 base, leaving 11 bases between them. From germline, CDR1 is SGHTA and CDR2 FQGNSA. The CDR3 consists of 14 residues. The DNA of the CDR3 is TGTGCCAGCAGCACCTGGGGCGGCCAAGAGACCCAGTACTTC. This translates into CASSTWGGQETQYF.

This chain uses TRBV27 with TRBJ2-6, with a tentative D call TRBD1 (6 bases). Trimming cost V 6 bases and J 0 bases, with 12 bases left between them. The CDR3 extends over 16 amino acids. Per the germline V gene, CDR1 is MNHEY and CDR2 is SMNVEV (reference sequence). DNA for the CDR3: TGTGCCAGCAGACCGACAGGTGGCTCTGGGGCCAACGTCCTGACTTTC. Translated: CASRPTGGSGANVLTF.

The rearrangement joins TRBV4-2 to TRBJ2-7, with no clear D. Germline lookup yields CDR1 LGHNA and CDR2 YNFKEQ. The CDR3 contains 16 residues. Trimming shortened V by 0 bases and J by 0 bases, and 12 bases separated the two germline ends. CDR3: CASSQDWALSSYEQYF. The CDR3 DNA sequence: TGTGCCAGCAGCCAAGATTGGGCCCTAAGCTCCTACGAGCAGTACTTC.

The chain combines TRBV28 with TRBJ1-2; the D gene is possibly TRBD1 (5 bases). Trimming took off 6 bases at V and 4 bases at J, with 12 bases between the two ends. CDR3 size: 13 residues. Germline loops: CDR1 MDHEN, CDR2 SYDVKM. This chain's CDR3 is CASSIADSYGYTF. The CDR3 bases are TGTGCCAGCAGCATCGCTGACAGCTATGGCTACACCTTC.

The chain employs TRBV7-2 and TRBJ2-2, with TRBD1 matching 7 bases. The V and J ends lost 5 bases and 1 base, in that order; junction bases with no gene match: 7. The CDR3 runs 16 residues. Germline-derived CDR1 and CDR2 are SGHTA and FQGNSA. CDR3 in amino acids: CASSVTGRLNTGELFF. The CDR3 DNA reads as TGTGCCAGCAGCGTGACAGGGCGCCTGAACACCGGGGAGCTGTTTTTT.

The rearrangement uses TRBV7-2 and TRBJ1-2; the match to TRBD1 covers 7 bases. The trim removed 3 bases at V and 2 bases at J, leaving 6 bases unmatched. This CDR3 has 15 amino acids. CDR1 and CDR2 (germline): SGHTA, FQGNSA. CDR3 amino acids: CASSFSGTANYGYTF. CDR3 sequence (DNA): TGTGCCAGCAGCTTCTCCGGGACAGCGAACTATGGCTACACCTTC.

The genes are TRBV6-5 and TRBJ1-4; perhaps TRBD1 as D (5 bases). The CDR3 is 14 amino acids. CDR1 and CDR2 (germline): MNHEY, SVGAGI. Trimming took 10 bases from V and 1 from J, leaving 13 bases between them. CDR3: CATDTGGTNEKLFF. In nucleotides, the CDR3 is TGTGCCACTGACACGGGGGGAACTAATGAAAAACTGTTTTTT.

The rearrangement joins TRBV10-3 to TRBJ2-1; D is possibly TRBD2 (6 bases). Germline CDR1 is ENHRY and CDR2 is SYGVKD. The ends were cut back, 6 bases at V and 0 bases at J, with 18 bases in the middle. This CDR3 has 17 amino acids. The CDR3 region has the DNA TGTGCCATCAGGCAAGGAGGGCGTTACAGCTCCTACAATGAGCAGTTCTTC. Translation gives CAIRQGGRYSSYNEQFF.

The J gene is TRBJ2-5, the V gene TRBV18; TRBD2 agrees at 7 bases. Germline assignment: CDR1 KGHSH and CDR2 LQKENI. J lost 0 bases, V lost 1 base, and 2 bases had no gene match. This CDR3 spans 15 amino acids. CDR3 in amino acids: CASSPRGTNQETQYF. The CDR3 DNA sequence: TGTGCCAGCTCACCACGAGGGACTAACCAAGAGACCCAGTACTTC.

This chain joins TRBV15 and TRBJ2-7; weak D call: TRBD1 (5 bases). The germline gives CDR1 LNHNV, CDR2 YYDKDF (reference sequence). This CDR3 spans 13 amino acids. V gave up 5 bases and J gave up 7 bases, with 15 bases separating them. Here the CDR3 reads CATSEIQGGEQYF. DNA for the CDR3: TGTGCCACCAGCGAAATTCAGGGTGGTGAGCAGTACTTC.

The V call is TRBV15, the J call TRBJ1-1; D is undetermined. Germline lookup yields CDR1 LNHNV and CDR2 YYDKDF (reference sequence). Trimming took 8 bases from V and 0 from J, leaving 10 bases between them. CDR3 length equals 13 residues. CDR3 amino acids: CATGTHMNTEAFF. CDR3 coding DNA: TGTGCCACCGGTACCCACATGAACACTGAAGCTTTCTTT.

CDR3 coding DNA: TGTGCCAGCAGTTACAGGGGGGGCGGATCCCCCACAGATACGCAGTATTTT. This codes for CASSYRGGGSPTDTQYF. The V and J genes are TRBV27 and TRBJ2-3; D perhaps matches TRBD1 (8 bases). CDR1 and CDR2 from the germline V gene are MNHEY and SMNVEV (reference sequence). This CDR3 is built from 17 residues. V was pared by 4 bases and J by 2 bases, with 19 bases between.

The chain recombines TRBV27 with TRBJ1-1; 10 bases are shared with TRBD1. Trimming at V came to 5 bases and at J to 6 bases, leaving 9 bases not matched to a gene. Germline V gene data show CDR1 as MNHEY and CDR2 as SMNVEV (reference sequence). The CDR3 has 15 amino acids. The CDR3 sequence is CASSVDRGGAAEAFF. The CDR3 DNA follows: TGTGCCAGCAGTGTGGACAGGGGGGGGGCAGCTGAAGCTTTCTTT.

The V and J genes are TRBV10-3 and TRBJ2-5; TRBD2 matches at 9 bases. Germline V gene lookup returns CDR1 ENHRY and CDR2 SYGVKD. This CDR3 comprises 20 residues. Germline trimming cut 3 bases from V and 5 bases from J; bases unmatched to any gene: 22. The CDR3: CAISDPQGLRQSGRTETQYF. The CDR3 bases are TGTGCCATCAGTGACCCACAGGGTTTAAGGCAGAGCGGGAGGACGGAGACCCAGTACTTC.

The V and J genes are TRBV5-1 and TRBJ2-1; 7 bases are a match to TRBD2. This CDR3 has 16 amino acids. Germline CDR1 reads SGHRS; CDR2 reads YFSETQ. Trimming took 3 bases from V and 3 from J; bases not matched to a gene: 9. The CDR3 bases are TGCGCCAGCAGCTCGACACAGACTAGCAGCTACAATGAGCAGTTCTTC. It codes for CASSSTQTSSYNEQFF.

The J gene is TRBJ2-2, the V gene TRBV14, with D possibly TRBD1 on 6 matching bases. This CDR3 has 17 amino acids. Trimming removed 0 bases from V and 3 bases from J, with 14 bases in between. Per germline, CDR1 SGHDN and CDR2 FVKESK. The DNA of the CDR3 is TGTGCCAGCAGCCAAGACTACAGGGTGAGAGACACCGGGGAGCTGTTTTTT. Its protein is CASSQDYRVRDTGELFF.

The chain employs TRBV30 and TRBJ1-5, with TRBD1 identical over 7 bases. V trimming: 3 bases; J trimming: 5 bases; junction bases outside the gene matches: 4. CDR1 GTSNPN and CDR2 SVGIG come from the germline V gene (reference sequence). The CDR3 sequence is 13 residues long. The CDR3 region has the DNA TGTGCCTGGAGCTATACAGGGGATCAGCCCCAGCATTTT. As protein: CAWSYTGDQPQHF.

The chain is built from TRBV6-1 and TRBJ1-5; maybe TRBD1 (5 bases). Looked up from germline, CDR1 is MNHNS and CDR2 is SASEGT. Trimming took off 1 base at V and 9 bases at J, with 13 bases between the two ends. The CDR3 covers 14 residues. The CDR3 region has the DNA TGTGCCAGCAGTGAAGAGGGCGGGGGGAGGCCCCAGCATTTT. This translates into CASSEEGGGRPQHF.

This clone appeared many times. The V gene is TRBV9, the J gene TRBJ1-6; 10 nucleotides align to TRBD1. This CDR3 spans 13 amino acids. J was trimmed by 10 bases and V by 7 bases; bases with no gene match: 5. Germline CDR1 and CDR2: SGDLS and YYNGEE. CDR3 bases: TGTGCCAGCTCGACAGGGGGCCCGTCACCCCTCCACTTT. Protein: CASSTGGPSPLHF.

The chain combines TRBV4-2 with TRBJ2-6; 11 nucleotides align to TRBD2. Unmatched junction bases numbered 11, after V lost 0 bases and J lost 1 base. CDR3 length: 21 residues. Germline CDR1 is LGHNA and CDR2 is YNFKEQ. The CDR3 DNA follows: TGTGCCAGCAGCCAAGATCTCCTAGCGGGAGGCCAGTCATCTGGGGCCAACGTCCTGACTTTC. This translates into CASSQDLLAGGQSSGANVLTF.

The chain recombines TRBV7-8 with TRBJ1-6; possible D gene TRBD1, 6 bases. Germline V gene sequence: CDR1 SGHVS, CDR2 FQNEAQ. The CDR3 has 15 residues. V was clipped by 0 bases and J by 8 bases, with 11 bases between them. CDR3 residues: CASSLASGAYSPLHF. Here the CDR3 DNA reads TGTGCCAGCAGCTTAGCGTCAGGGGCGTATTCACCCCTCCACTTT.

This clone was seen a single time. The rearrangement uses TRBV21-1 and TRBJ1-2; the table's D gene call, TRBD1, was not cross checked with the DNA. TRBV21-1 corresponds to a pseudogene. This CDR3 comprises 14 residues. The CDR3 here is CASSKVPQGYGYTF. The CDR3 DNA follows: TGTGCCAGCAGCAAAGTTCCACAGGGCTATGGCTACACCTTC.

This clone was recorded once. One end of the junction varies from germline; a read error may be responsible. This sequence joins TRBV7-8 and TRBJ2-3; 9 positions agree with TRBD2. Germline values: CDR1 SGHVS, CDR2 FQNEAQ. The CDR3 covers 17 residues. The CDR3 nucleotides read TGTGCCAGCAGCCTAGCCCGGGGCGGGAGGGTCGGAGATACGCAGTATTTT. This sequence encodes CASSLARGGRVGDTQYF.